This TCR beta chain emerged from a study of response to subunit inactivated influenza vaccine (dated by TCRdb to 2016 to 2019). About the study as a whole: Deep quantitative profiling of the T cell receptor repertoire was used in the study to follow responses to a trivalent subunit inactivated influenza vaccine.

What the work shows at the level of the full study, not this receptor alone: The authors proposed that each seasonal influenza vaccination may bring in only a limited number of new T cells.

Library generation was performed with RT-PCR. TCRdb lists the instrument as Illumina HiSeq 2500. TCRdb cleaned the public reads at Q25 with fastp, built clones with MiXCR and kept in-frame beta chains. CDR3 protein sequences are deduplicated, and each keeps its most common genes and DNA. Present in this sample are just under 550,000 distinct CDR3 sequences, approximately 20% of which were seen just once. The biggest ten clones account for 2.5% to 3% of the sample. Counted from cysteine to phenylalanine, this CDR3 has 16 amino acids. Only the CDR3 portion is preserved as DNA: 48 bases, with reading frame beginning at the first base. Based on the germline V gene, the CDR1 and CDR2 sequences are SGHRS and YFSETQ. The germline V and J ends show losses of 2 bases and 1 base respectively, and no gene match explains 7 bases of the junction. This clonotype was detected a few times. It has no known antigen specificity. Base qualities are not recorded, but no much larger clone differs from it by a single base.

The same specimen was also included in a second study, on T cells expressing NK-cell markers. As that second paper reports: TCR beta cDNA libraries were made by 5'RACE template switching that added a universal primer site and unique molecular identifiers. TCR beta-chain repertoires were profiled in sorted CD3+CD56+NKG2C+, CD3+CD56+NKG2C- and CD3+CD56-NKG2C+ T-cell subsets from several donors. Among the eight sequenced donors, only one was HCMV-seronegative, while the other seven were HCMV-seropositive. In several experiments an anti-gammadeltaTCR antibody was added to restrict sorting to alphabetaTCR-expressing T cells. In six donors, the dominant CD3+CD56+NKG2C+ clonotypes were found to rank among the top 10 CD8+ clonotypes and to make up about 1.0-7.0% of CD8+ T cells. Those dominant clonotypes were again the most abundant among CD3+CD56-NKG2C+ cells in several donors, at about 28.3-65%. Whether the expanded NKG2C-expressing T cell clones were specific for HCMV antigens remained unclear. The study sequenced eight donors, all healthy volunteers chosen at random: three men and five women. HCMV-specific IgG was detected in serum with a commercial ELISA kit to determine HCMV serostatus. Peripheral blood mononuclear cells were isolated from blood by Ficoll density gradient centrifugation. CD4+ and CD8+ T cells were isolated from PBMC by magnetic immunoseparation with Miltenyi isolation kits. cDNA synthesis was primed from the TCR beta constant segment and was followed by two successive PCR amplification steps. Sequencing of the libraries produced 2 x 150 bp reads on Illumina HiSeq 2000/2500, MiSeq or NextSeq. MIGEC handled demultiplexing of the reads and grouping by UMI, while MiTCR was used to assemble and quantify clonotypes. To remove erroneous sequences, TCR cDNA sequences were retained only when supported by two or more reads. The tcR package was used for downstream repertoire analysis, and clonotypes were matched between fractions using CDR3 nucleotide sequence together with V segment. Antigen specificity was annotated against VDJdb with VDJmatch, allowing one amino acid substitution in CDR3.

Specimen: CD4+ T cells sorted from PBMCs, collected roughly 12 days after vaccination. The TCR comes from a man aged 45-65 years who received an inactivated influenza vaccine. Donor details come from another sample of the same person, matched by shared clones. Recombination linked TRBV5-1 to TRBJ1-1, and 8 bases in between align with TRBD1. The nucleotide sequence is given as TGCGCCAGCAGCTTTGCCAGGGGGCGAACGAACACTGAAGCTTTCTTT. Protein translation: CASSFARGRTNTEAFF.